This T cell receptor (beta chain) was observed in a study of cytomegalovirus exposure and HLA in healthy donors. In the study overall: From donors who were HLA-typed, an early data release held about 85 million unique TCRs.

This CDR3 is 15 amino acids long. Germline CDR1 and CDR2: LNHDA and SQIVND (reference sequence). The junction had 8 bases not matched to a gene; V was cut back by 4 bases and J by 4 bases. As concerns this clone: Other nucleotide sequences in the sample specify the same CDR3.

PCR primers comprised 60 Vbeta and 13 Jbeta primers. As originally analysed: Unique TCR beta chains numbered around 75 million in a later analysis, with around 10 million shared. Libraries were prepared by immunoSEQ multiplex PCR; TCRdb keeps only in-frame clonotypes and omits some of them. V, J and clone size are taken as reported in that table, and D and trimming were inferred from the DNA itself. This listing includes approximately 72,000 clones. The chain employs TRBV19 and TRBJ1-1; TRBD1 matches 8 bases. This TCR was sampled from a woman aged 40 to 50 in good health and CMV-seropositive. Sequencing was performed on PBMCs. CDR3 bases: TGTGCCAGTAGTACTCAGGGGGCGTCGGGCACTGAAGCTTTCTTT. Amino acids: CASSTQGASGTEAFF.